The entry that follows covers one TCR beta chain sequence. The entry originates in a study of control samples from healthy donors and cancer patients. The CDR3 is made up of 15 amino acids. Deletions cut 3 bases from V and 6 bases from J, with 14 bases between. CDR1 is SGHNT and CDR2 is YENEEA in the germline V gene. Measured with immunoSEQ multiplex PCR; TCRdb has only the in-frame clones, and not every one. This sample has roughly 41,000 clones, with about 95% found just once. Sequencing was carried out using blood. This chain connects TRBV11-3 to TRBJ1-4, with D possibly being TRBD1 (6 bases). This receptor was obtained from a man between 60 and 75 years old in good health. The DNA for the CDR3 is TGTGCCAGCAGCTTCAACAGGGATGGGGATGAAAAACTGTTTTTT. This encodes CASSFNRDGDEKLFF.